A selection of T cell receptor beta chains follows, all from one sample in a study of Ad26.COV2.S vaccination and SARS-CoV-2 variants. Method: immunoSEQ multiplex PCR; TCRdb's copy keeps in-frame clones and lacks some. The sample carries about 350,000 clones, around 89% recorded once. The sequencing here drew on peripheral blood, taken in a trial of Ad26.COV2.S vaccine versus placebo. All receptors come from a person between 18 and 65 years old who received the Ad26.COV2.S COVID-19 vaccine or a placebo. The conserved cysteine and the conserved F or W are not part of the CDR3 here. Each record gives: clone size, V gene, CDR3 protein. Some rows mark clone size as missing; the rest say once, few, many or name a class of expanded clone.

few | TRBV12-3/TRBV12-4 | ASSPTGAYEQY
NA | TRBV5-1 | ASSRGGVTEAF
NA | TRBV7-2 | ASSALGGGDTQY
NA | TRBV6-5 | ASRQVNTGELF
NA | TRBV12-3/TRBV12-4 | ASSGQQLYEQY
NA | TRBV21-1 | ASTRNSGNTIY
NA | TRBV6-5 | ASSYYGELF
NA | TRBV27 | ASSYTSGYEQY
NA | TRBV5-8 | ASSRRRQTGHYGYT
NA | TRBV30 | AWSASLVEQY
NA | TRBV5-8 | ASSYRRLSDNEQF
few | TRBV2 | ASSEGTGSLLSYNEQF
NA | TRBV9 | ASSVARFCHTGELF
NA | TRBV7-9 | ASSLVGLSSRYNEQF
once | TRBV12-3/TRBV12-4 | ASSLGGEAF
NA | TRBV27 | ASNSDLSSYNEQF
once | TRBV4-2 | ASSFRLAGNEQF
NA | TRBV4-2 | ASSQDLQANNEQF
few | TRBV5-5 | ASSRGTRDYNEQF
NA | TRBV19 | ASREPTNTEAF
NA | TRBV5-5 | ASSSRVDSLNTEAF
NA | TRBV6-1 | ASSEAGVSPFEQY
NA | TRBV4-2 | ASSQEPDRGSDTQY
NA | TRBV27 | ASSWGRITEAF
NA | TRBV28 | ASSSVTLGGNTIY
NA | TRBV9 | ASSVNRVVLRGTEAF
once | TRBV7-6 | ASSSWAGKETQY
NA | TRBV7-3 | ASSLSAGSYNEQF
once | TRBV4-1 | ASSQLGTVPETQY
NA | TRBV4-3 | ASSQELDKYSPLH
NA | TRBV6-1 | ASSERTGMMNTEAF
NA | TRBV30 | AWVAGGPRYGYT
once | TRBV3-1/TRBV3-2 | ASSQGHSGGKETQY
NA | TRBV6-2/TRBV6-3 | ASSYTGSSYNEQF
NA | TRBV12-3/TRBV12-4 | ASSSSLNQPQH
NA | TRBV5-8 | ASSRDRGTGELF
NA | TRBV19 | ASTQTRGVVGELF
NA | TRBV28 | ASSLRGGTDTQY
NA | TRBV13 | ASSPMDRVTEAF
NA | TRBV30 | AWLTPFSGNTIY
NA | TRBV30 | ALQGSRYGYT
NA | TRBV19 | ASRWQGNTGELF
once | TRBV20-1 | SASRDRLGSEQY
NA | TRBV7-9 | ASSLQSTEAF
NA | TRBV7-6 | ASSHEGQDTAWFSEAF
NA | TRBV6-5 | ASSSGGGKTQY